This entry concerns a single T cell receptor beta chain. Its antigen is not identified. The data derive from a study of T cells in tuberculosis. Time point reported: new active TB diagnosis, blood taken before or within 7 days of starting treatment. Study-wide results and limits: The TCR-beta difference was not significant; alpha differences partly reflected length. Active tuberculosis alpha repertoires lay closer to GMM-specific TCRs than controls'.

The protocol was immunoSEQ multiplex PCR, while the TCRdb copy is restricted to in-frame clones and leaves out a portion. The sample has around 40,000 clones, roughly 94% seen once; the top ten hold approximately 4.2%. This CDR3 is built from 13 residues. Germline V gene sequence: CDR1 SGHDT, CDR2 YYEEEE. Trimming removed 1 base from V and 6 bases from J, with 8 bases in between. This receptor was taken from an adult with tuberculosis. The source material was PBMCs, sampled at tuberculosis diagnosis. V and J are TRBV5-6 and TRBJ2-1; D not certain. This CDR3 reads CASSLYSSNEQFF. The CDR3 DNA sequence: TGTGCCAGCAGCTTGTACTCGAGCAATGAGCAGTTCTTC.